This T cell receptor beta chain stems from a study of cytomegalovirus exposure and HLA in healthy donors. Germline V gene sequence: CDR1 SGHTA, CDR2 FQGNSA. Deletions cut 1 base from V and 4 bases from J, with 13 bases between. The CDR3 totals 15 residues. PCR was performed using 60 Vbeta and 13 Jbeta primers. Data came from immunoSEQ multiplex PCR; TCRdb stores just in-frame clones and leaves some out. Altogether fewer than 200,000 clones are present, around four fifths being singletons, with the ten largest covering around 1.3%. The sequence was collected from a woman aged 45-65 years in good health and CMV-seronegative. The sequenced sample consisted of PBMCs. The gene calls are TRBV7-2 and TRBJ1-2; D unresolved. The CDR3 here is CASSLVSRVGYGYTF. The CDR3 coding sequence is TGTGCCAGCAGCTTAGTGTCGAGGGTCGGCTATGGCTACACCTTC.